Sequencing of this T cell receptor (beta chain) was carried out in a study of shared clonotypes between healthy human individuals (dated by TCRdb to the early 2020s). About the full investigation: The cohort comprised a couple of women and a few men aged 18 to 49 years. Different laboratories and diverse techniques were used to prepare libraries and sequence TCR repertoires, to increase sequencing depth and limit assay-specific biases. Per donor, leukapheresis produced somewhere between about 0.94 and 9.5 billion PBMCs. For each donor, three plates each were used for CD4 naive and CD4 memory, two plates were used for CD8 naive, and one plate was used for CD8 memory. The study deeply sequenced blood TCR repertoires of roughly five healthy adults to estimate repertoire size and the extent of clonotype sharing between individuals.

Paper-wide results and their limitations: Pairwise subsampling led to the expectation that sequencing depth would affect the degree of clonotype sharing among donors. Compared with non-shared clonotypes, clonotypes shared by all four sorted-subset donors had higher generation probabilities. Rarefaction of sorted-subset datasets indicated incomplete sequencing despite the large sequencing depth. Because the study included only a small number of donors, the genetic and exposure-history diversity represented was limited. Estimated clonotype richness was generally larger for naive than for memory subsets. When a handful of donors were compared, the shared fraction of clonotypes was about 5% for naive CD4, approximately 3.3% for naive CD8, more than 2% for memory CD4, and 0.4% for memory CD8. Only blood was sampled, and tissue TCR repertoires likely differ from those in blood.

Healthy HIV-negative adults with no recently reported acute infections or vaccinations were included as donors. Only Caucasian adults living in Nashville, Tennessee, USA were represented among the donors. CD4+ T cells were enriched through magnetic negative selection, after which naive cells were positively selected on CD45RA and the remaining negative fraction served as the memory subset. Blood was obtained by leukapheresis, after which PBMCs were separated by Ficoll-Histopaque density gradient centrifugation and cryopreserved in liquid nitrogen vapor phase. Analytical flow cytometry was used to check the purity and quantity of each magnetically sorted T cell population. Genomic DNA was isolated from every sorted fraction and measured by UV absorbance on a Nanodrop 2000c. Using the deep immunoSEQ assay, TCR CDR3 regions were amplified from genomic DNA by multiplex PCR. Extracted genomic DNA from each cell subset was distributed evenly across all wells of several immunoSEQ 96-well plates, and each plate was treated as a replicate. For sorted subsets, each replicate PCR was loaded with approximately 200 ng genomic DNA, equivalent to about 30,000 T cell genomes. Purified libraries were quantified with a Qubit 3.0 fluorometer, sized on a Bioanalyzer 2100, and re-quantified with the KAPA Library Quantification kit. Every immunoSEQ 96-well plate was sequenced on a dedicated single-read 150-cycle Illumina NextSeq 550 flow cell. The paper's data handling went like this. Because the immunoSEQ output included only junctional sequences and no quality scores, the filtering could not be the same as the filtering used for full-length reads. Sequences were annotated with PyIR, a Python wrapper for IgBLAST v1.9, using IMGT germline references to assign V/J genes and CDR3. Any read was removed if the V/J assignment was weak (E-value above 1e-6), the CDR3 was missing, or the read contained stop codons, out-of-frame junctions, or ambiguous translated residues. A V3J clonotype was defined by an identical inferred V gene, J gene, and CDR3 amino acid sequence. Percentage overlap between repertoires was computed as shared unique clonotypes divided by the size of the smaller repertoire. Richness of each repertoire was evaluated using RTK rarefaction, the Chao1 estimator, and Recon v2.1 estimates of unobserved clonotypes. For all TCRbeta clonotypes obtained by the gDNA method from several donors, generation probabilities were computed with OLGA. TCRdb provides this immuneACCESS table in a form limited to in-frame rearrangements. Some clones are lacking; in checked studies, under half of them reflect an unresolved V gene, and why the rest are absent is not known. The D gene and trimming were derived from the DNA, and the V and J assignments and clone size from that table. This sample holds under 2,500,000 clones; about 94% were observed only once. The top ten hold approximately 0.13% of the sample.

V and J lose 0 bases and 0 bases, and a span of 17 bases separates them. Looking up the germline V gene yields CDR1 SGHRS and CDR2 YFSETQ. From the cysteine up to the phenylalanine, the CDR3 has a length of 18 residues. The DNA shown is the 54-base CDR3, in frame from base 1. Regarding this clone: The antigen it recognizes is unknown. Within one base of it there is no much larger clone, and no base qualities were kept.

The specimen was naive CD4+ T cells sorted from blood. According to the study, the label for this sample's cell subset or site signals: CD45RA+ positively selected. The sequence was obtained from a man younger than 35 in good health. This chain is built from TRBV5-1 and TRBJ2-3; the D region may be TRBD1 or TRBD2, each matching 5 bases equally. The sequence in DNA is TGCGCCAGCAGCTTGGGAGGGGCCTCCTCCTTTAGCACAGATACGCAGTATTTT. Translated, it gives CASSLGGASSFSTDTQYF.